The 14 T cell receptor beta chains in this list originate from one sample, sequenced in a study of shared clonotypes between healthy human individuals. Assay used: immunoSEQ multiplex PCR; TCRdb lists only in-frame clones, some missing. The top ten hold approximately 0.35% of the sample, which has 2,500,000 or so clones, over 85% seen once. The specimen was naive CD4+ T cells from PBMCs. Sample subset: CD45RA+ positively selected. The source is a man younger than 30 in good health. Some clones in this sample may be carry-over from other donors' samples.

This chain links TRBV5-6 with TRBJ2-3; 12 bases line up with TRBD2. From germline, CDR1 is SGHDT and CDR2 YYEEEE. There are 17 residues in the CDR3. V dropped 4 bases and J dropped 0; count of bases not matched to a gene: 6. CDR3 bases: TGTGCCAGCAGCGGAACTAGCGGGAGGATAAGCACAGATACGCAGTATTTT. Translation: CASSGTSGRISTDTQYF.

Remarks on this clone: The identical CDR3 is also encoded by other nucleotide sequences in the sample. V gene TRBV28 combines with J gene TRBJ1-2; no definite D call. CDR1 and CDR2 from the germline V gene are MDHEN and SYDVKM. The CDR3 covers 12 residues. V lost 2 bases and J 5 bases, leaving 6 bases between the germline ends. The CDR3 coding sequence is TGTGCCAGCAGTTTACGAGATTATGGCTACACCTTC. Translating it yields CASSLRDYGYTF.

This rearrangement joins TRBV7-3 to TRBJ2-2; no definite D call. The V gene lost 1 base and the J gene lost 8 bases, with 11 bases spanning the gap. Germline CDR1 SGHTA, CDR2 FQGTGA. CDR3 length: 14 amino acids. The DNA of the CDR3 is TGTGCCAGCAGCTTAATCCAGGTTGGGGGGGAGCTGTTTTTT. It codes for CASSLIQVGGELFF.

This rearrangement joins TRBV5-6 to TRBJ2-1; 13 bases fit TRBD2. The trim removed 3 bases at V and 7 bases at J, leaving 4 bases unmatched. This CDR3 is 15 amino acids long. CDR1 and CDR2 from the germline V gene are SGHDT and YYEEEE. For the CDR3, the DNA is TGTGCCAGCAGCTACCCGGGACTAGCGGGAAATGAGCAGTTCTTC. Translation gives CASSYPGLAGNEQFF.

The J gene is TRBJ2-1, the V gene TRBV19; 7 bases map to TRBD2. The CDR3 has 17 residues. CDR1 LNHDA and CDR2 SQIVND come from the germline V gene (reference sequence). The V gene end was trimmed by 5 bases and the J gene end by 0 bases; junction bases not matched to a gene: 10. DNA of the CDR3: TGTGCCAGTAGTGCCTTTGGGAGGGGAGCCTCCTACAATGAGCAGTTCTTC. This sequence encodes CASSAFGRGASYNEQFF.

CDR3 sequence (DNA): TGTGCCAGCAGTTACCGGTGGCAGGGGCGAACTGAAGCTTTCTTT. It specifies CASSYRWQGRTEAFF. The genes are TRBV6-5 and TRBJ1-1, with D possibly matching TRBD1 (6 bases). Per germline, CDR1 MNHEY and CDR2 SVGAGI. This CDR3 region has 15 residues. Between the trimmed V and J ends, which lost 2 bases and 5 bases, there was a span of 15 bases.

CDR3 sequence: CASNNPGTANNQPQHF. Here the CDR3 DNA reads TGTGCCAGTAACAACCCGGGGACAGCAAACAATCAGCCCCAGCATTTT. The chain joins TRBV19 to TRBJ1-5; 7 bases line up with TRBD1. Germline V CDR1 and CDR2: LNHDA, SQIVND (reference sequence). V gave up 7 bases and J gave up 3 bases; unmatched junction bases: 12. The CDR3 is 16 residues long.

This chain connects TRBV15 to TRBJ2-2; D call uncertain. CDR3 size: 14 residues. Between the trimmed V and J ends, which lost 1 base and 2 bases, there was a span of 5 bases. Germline loops: CDR1 LNHNV, CDR2 YYDKDF (reference sequence). The CDR3 sequence is CATSRGQNTGELFF. CDR3 DNA: TGTGCCACCAGCAGAGGCCAAAACACCGGGGAGCTGTTTTTT.

The chain couples TRBV5-4 to TRBJ2-1; D is unresolved. The CDR3 has 18 amino acids. V was shortened by 1 base and J by 0 bases, with 17 bases between the two germline ends. Germline assignment: CDR1 SGHNT and CDR2 YYREEE (reference sequence). The CDR3 DNA is TGTGCCAGCAGCTTGCCTTTCTCCCAACAAAGCTCCTACAATGAGCAGTTCTTC. It codes for CASSLPFSQQSSYNEQFF.

This chain joins TRBV6-1 and TRBJ2-3; D might be TRBD2 (5 bases). The V gene lost 4 bases and the J gene lost 2 bases, with 13 bases spanning the gap. CDR1 and CDR2 from the germline V gene are MNHNS and SASEGT. The CDR3 contains 15 residues. CDR3 DNA: TGTGCCAGCAGTGTAGGAGGCAGCTCCACAGATACGCAGTATTTT. Translating it yields CASSVGGSSTDTQYF.

This chain uses TRBV6-6 with TRBJ1-1; tentatively, D is TRBD1 (5 bases). Germline lookup yields CDR1 MNHNY and CDR2 SVGAGI (reference sequence). V shed 8 bases and J shed 3 bases, with 13 bases lying between them. CDR3 length equals 13 residues. CDR3 in DNA: TGTGCCAGCGCCAGGGTCTATCACACTGAAGCTTTCTTT. Its translation: CASARVYHTEAFF.

This chain connects TRBV10-1 to TRBJ2-1; TRBD2 matches 15 bases. Germline values: CDR1 WNHNN, CDR2 SYGVQD (reference sequence). The CDR3 covers 15 residues. The V segment lost 5 bases and the J segment 9 bases; nucleotides outside the gene matches: 5. Here the CDR3 DNA reads TGCGCCAGCAGTCGGACTAGCGGGAGGGCCACTGAGCAGTTCTTC. This encodes CASSRTSGRATEQFF.

The chain links TRBV5-8 to TRBJ2-1; 9 nucleotides line up with TRBD2. Germline V gene data show CDR1 as SGHTS and CDR2 as YDEGEE. The trim removed 7 bases at V and 2 bases at J, leaving 13 bases unmatched. The CDR3 has 17 amino acids. CDR3 loop: CASPPSAGGGAYNEQFF. CDR3 bases: TGTGCCAGCCCTCCCTCAGCAGGCGGGGGGGCCTACAATGAGCAGTTCTTC.

In its sample, this clone was seen once. V usage is TRBV19 and J usage is TRBJ2-1, with TRBD1 identical over 7 bases. Germline CDR1 LNHDA, CDR2 SQIVND (reference sequence). The trim removed 5 bases at V and 4 bases at J, leaving 5 bases unmatched. CDR3 size: 14 residues. CDR3 amino acids: CASSVTGLYNEQFF. In DNA form, the CDR3 reads TGTGCCAGTAGTGTGACAGGGCTTTACAATGAGCAGTTCTTC.